This entry lists 16 T cell receptor beta chains sequenced from one sample in a study of blood T cell repertoires in COVID-19. TCRdb keeps only in-frame clones here, not all; method: immunoSEQ multiplex PCR. The table lists about 190,000 clones, nearly 90% of them singletons, with roughly 5.6% in the top ten. What was sequenced was peripheral blood. These receptor sequences come from a woman between 35 and 50 years old who had recovered from COVID-19.

V and J are TRBV3-1 (or the pseudogene TRBV3-2) and TRBJ1-3, with D uncertain. V was cut by 0 bases and J by 0 bases, with 12 bases left in between. This CDR3 is 17 amino acids long. CDR1 and CDR2 (germline): LGHDT, YNNKEL (reference sequence). The CDR3 loop reads CASSQDPNVSSGNTIYF. CDR3 in DNA: TGTGCCAGCAGCCAAGATCCGAATGTTAGCTCTGGAAACACCATATATTTT.

The gene calls are TRBV13 and TRBJ2-3, with D possibly TRBD1 on 6 matching bases. Germline CDR1 PRHDT, CDR2 FYEKMQ (reference sequence). There are 15 residues in the CDR3. V gave up 0 bases and J gave up 2 bases, with 9 bases separating them. The CDR3 reads CASSLGQGITDTQYF. The DNA for the CDR3 is TGTGCCAGCAGCTTAGGACAGGGAATCACAGATACGCAGTATTTT.

The chain couples TRBV27 to TRBJ2-3, with D perhaps matching TRBD2 (6 bases). CDR3 length equals 17 residues. The V gene's germline CDR1 is MNHEY and CDR2 SMNVEV (reference sequence). The V end was cut by 3 bases, the J end by 5 bases, with 21 bases between. The CDR3 sequence is CASSFGVPAGLGDTQYF. CDR3 DNA: TGTGCCAGCAGTTTTGGGGTTCCCGCGGGATTAGGAGATACGCAGTATTTT.

V is TRBV5-1 and J is TRBJ1-1, with TRBD1 matching over 9 bases. This CDR3 has 14 amino acids. V gave up 4 bases and J gave up 5 bases; unmatched junction bases: 6. Germline CDR1 reads SGHRS; CDR2 reads YFSETQ. CDR3: CASSTPGQGTEAFF. The CDR3 region has the DNA TGCGCCAGCAGCACCCCGGGACAGGGAACTGAAGCTTTCTTT.

The J gene is TRBJ2-5, the V gene TRBV2, with 7 bases matching TRBD1. The CDR3 is made up of 15 amino acids. Germline V gene data show CDR1 as SNHLY and CDR2 as FYNNEI. The junction had 10 bases not matched to a gene; V was cut back by 5 bases and J by 4 bases. CDR3 loop: CASSRDSPSPETQYF. In DNA form, the CDR3 reads TGTGCCAGCAGTAGGGACAGTCCCTCACCAGAGACCCAGTACTTC.

This chain uses TRBV11-2 with TRBJ2-1; weak D call: TRBD2 (5 bases). Trimming took off 3 bases at V and 6 bases at J, with 15 bases between the two ends. The CDR3 sequence is 15 residues long. From germline, CDR1 is SGHAT and CDR2 FQNNGV. The CDR3 DNA reads as TGTGCCAGCAGCTTCGGGCTGGGGAGCGCCAATGAGCAGTTCTTC. This codes for CASSFGLGSANEQFF.

The chain employs TRBV28 and TRBJ2-7, with unresolved D. This CDR3 region has 13 residues. From germline, CDR1 is MDHEN and CDR2 SYDVKM. V was cut by 4 bases and J by 0 bases, with 7 bases left in between. The DNA for the CDR3 is TGTGCCAGCAGTTCCGGAGACTCCTACGAGCAGTACTTC. This sequence encodes CASSSGDSYEQYF.

The sample holds a few counts of this clone. The V and J genes are TRBV19 and TRBJ2-1; possibly TRBD1 for D (6 bases). V lost 5 bases and J lost 9, with 14 bases in between. Germline-derived CDR1 and CDR2 are LNHDA and SQIVND (reference sequence). This CDR3 comprises 13 residues. The chain's CDR3 is CASSANRVGEQFF. In DNA form, the CDR3 reads TGTGCCAGTAGTGCTAACAGGGTTGGTGAGCAGTTCTTC.

The chain has TRBV6-2 or TRBV6-3 and TRBJ2-5, with TRBD2 matching 8 bases. This CDR3 is 16 amino acids long. Germline V gives CDR1 MNHEY, CDR2 SVGEGT. V shed 3 bases, J shed 1 base, and the junction held 7 bases outside the gene matches. The CDR3 DNA reads TGTGCCAGCAGTTATGGGACTGCGGGAGGCCAAGAGACCCAGTACTTC. Amino acid sequence: CASSYGTAGGQETQYF.

This chain joins TRBV19 and TRBJ2-2; 10 bases map to TRBD2. This CDR3 spans 16 amino acids. V dropped 5 bases and J dropped 5; count of bases not matched to a gene: 8. The germline V gene encodes CDR1 LNHDA and CDR2 SQIVND (reference sequence). This CDR3 is CASSSSSGSGTGELFF. Written as DNA, the CDR3 is TGTGCCAGTAGTTCCTCTAGCGGGAGTGGGACCGGGGAGCTGTTTTTT.

The chain couples TRBV27 to TRBJ2-3; D not certain. Trimming stripped 3 bases from V and 2 bases from J, with 9 bases between. The CDR3 spans 14 residues. Germline CDR1 MNHEY, CDR2 SMNVEV (reference sequence). The CDR3 loop reads CASSFEAATDTQYF. The CDR3 bases are TGTGCCAGCAGTTTTGAAGCCGCCACAGATACGCAGTATTTT.

In this sample, this clone turned up once. This sequence joins TRBV30 and TRBJ2-1; weak D call: TRBD2 (5 bases). Trimming removed 3 bases from V and 9 bases from J, with 15 bases in between. This CDR3 has 13 residues. Germline CDR1 GTSNPN, CDR2 SVGIG (reference sequence). Here the CDR3 DNA reads TGTGCCTGGAGCGAAGCGCGGGCAGGTGAGCAGTTCTTC. Its translation: CAWSEARAGEQFF.

V is TRBV11-2 and J is TRBJ2-3; 12 nucleotides align to TRBD1. Germline V lookup: CDR1 SGHAT, CDR2 FQNNGV. This CDR3 has 18 residues. The ends lost 3 bases at V and 4 bases at J; junction bases unmatched: 11. The CDR3 here is CASSLTGTGGFWADTQYF. CDR3 coding DNA: TGTGCCAGCAGCTTGACCGGGACAGGGGGCTTTTGGGCAGATACGCAGTATTTT.

This clone was detected once. V is TRBV4-1 and J is TRBJ1-1, with 7 positions matching TRBD1. J lost 1 base, V lost 4 bases, and 9 bases had no gene match. CDR3 length equals 16 residues. Looked up from germline, CDR1 is MGHRA and CDR2 is YSYEKL. CDR3 sequence (DNA): TGCGCCAGCAGCCGACCCCCCGGGACAGCGAACACTGAAGCTTTCTTT. Translated: CASSRPPGTANTEAFF.

V usage is TRBV29-1 and J usage is TRBJ2-3; maybe TRBD1 (6 bases). From germline, CDR1 is SQVTM and CDR2 ANQGSEA. V lost 8 bases and J lost 2, with 11 bases in between. CDR3 length: 12 amino acids. The CDR3 coding sequence is TGCAGCTCGGGACAATCCACAGATACGCAGTATTTT. Amino acids: CSSGQSTDTQYF.

Only one count was recorded for this clone. The V call is TRBV24-1, the J call TRBJ1-2, with D maybe TRBD1 (5 bases). Trimming stripped 4 bases from V and 6 bases from J, with 20 bases between. Germline CDR1 reads KGHDR; CDR2 reads SFDVKD. The CDR3 spans 16 residues. The CDR3 region has the DNA TGTGCCACCAGTGACCGCTCGGGGGGTTTGGCGCATGGCTACACCTTC. This sequence encodes CATSDRSGGLAHGYTF.